A selection of T cell receptor beta chains follows, all from one sample in a study of CD8 T cells in ankylosing spondylitis. One entry per CDR3 protein results from TCRdb running MiXCR on the 5' RACE reads. This table has a few hundred thousand distinct CDR3 sequences, around 18% appearing once. The sequenced material came from blood, either unsorted or a sorted T cell fraction (not recorded which). The receptors derive from a male donor with ankylosing spondylitis. CDR3s include the opening cysteine and the closing phenylalanine or tryptophan. A D gene is named only where the DNA matches it firmly. Expanded clones get a size class; other rows say once, few or many, or leave the size out.

d_gene	v_gene	abundance	j_gene	CDR3aa	CDR3nt
.	TRBV30	.	TRBJ2-1	CAWSEGTGGVQFF	TGTGCCTGGAGTGAGGGCACCGGAGGGGTGCAGTTCTTC
.	TRBV29-1	few	TRBJ1-3	CSVEGLTGRSGNTIYF	TGCAGCGTTGAAGGTCTCACAGGGAGATCTGGAAACACCATATATTTT
TRBD1	TRBV15	.	TRBJ2-1	CATSRDVLRGPYNEQFF	TGTGCCACCAGCAGAGATGTCCTCAGGGGGCCCTACAATGAGCAGTTCTTC
TRBD2	TRBV20-1	.	TRBJ2-7	CSARGVAGNYEQYF	TGCAGTGCTAGAGGGGTAGCGGGGAACTACGAGCAGTACTTC
.	TRBV11-2	once	TRBJ1-2	CASSFFASYDRNYGYTF	TGTGCCAGCAGCTTCTTTGCCTCTTATGACAGGAACTATGGCTACACCTTC
.	TRBV28	few	TRBJ2-7	CASSFFSGFEQYF	TGTGCCAGCAGTTTCTTTTCGGGGTTCGAGCAGTACTTC
TRBD1	TRBV7-2	few	TRBJ2-1	CASSLDRDSYYNEQFF	TGTGCCAGCAGCTTAGACCGGGACAGTTACTACAATGAGCAGTTCTTC
.	TRBV9	.	TRBJ2-5	CASSEDQETQYF	TGTGCCAGCAGCGAGGACCAAGAGACCCAGTACTTC
TRBD2	TRBV20-1	.	TRBJ2-1	CSARGTSGNYNEQFF	TGCAGTGCTAGAGGGACTAGCGGTAACTACAATGAGCAGTTCTTC
.	TRBV5-1	.	TRBJ2-7	CASSLTGLENYEQYF	TGCGCCAGCAGCTTGACAGGCCTCGAAAACTACGAGCAGTACTTC
.	TRBV5-6	.	TRBJ2-5	CASSLARVPRGETQYF	TGTGCCAGCAGCTTGGCCAGGGTCCCGAGGGGGGAGACCCAGTACTTC
.	TRBV5-1	many	TRBJ1-1	CASMGEPLNTEAFF	TGCGCCAGCATGGGGGAGCCACTTAACACTGAAGCTTTCTTT
TRBD2	TRBV12-3/TRBV12-4	many	TRBJ2-3	CASSPAAGGPGDTQYF	TGTGCCAGCAGCCCCGCGGCGGGAGGGCCGGGAGATACGCAGTATTTT
.	TRBV29-1	.	TRBJ2-5	CSVDKMYQETQYF	TGCAGCGTGGATAAGATGTACCAAGAGACCCAGTACTTC
.	TRBV12-3/TRBV12-4	few	TRBJ2-1	CASSLEGLGYNEQFF	TGTGCCAGCAGTTTAGAGGGACTCGGATACAATGAGCAGTTCTTC
.	TRBV27	.	TRBJ2-7	CASSLESGYEQYF	TGTGCCAGCAGTTTAGAGTCGGGTTACGAGCAGTACTTC
.	TRBV5-1	.	TRBJ2-1	CASSLGQVNPPYNEQFF	TGCGCCAGCAGCTTGGGTCAGGTGAACCCCCCTTACAATGAGCAGTTCTTC
.	TRBV20-1	few	TRBJ2-7	CSARTRMSYEQYF	TGCAGTGCTCGGACAAGGATGTCCTACGAGCAGTACTTC
.	TRBV5-1	.	TRBJ2-1	CASSYEGVYNEQFF	TGCGCCAGCAGCTACGAGGGGGTCTACAATGAGCAGTTCTTC
.	TRBV6-2/TRBV6-3	.	TRBJ2-7	CASSLRIPPYEQYF	TGTGCCAGCAGCCTCCGGATCCCCCCCTACGAGCAGTACTTC
TRBD1	TRBV3-1	.	TRBJ2-1	CASSQDGWDRAAYNEQFF	TGTGCCAGCAGCCAAGATGGTTGGGACAGGGCAGCCTACAATGAGCAGTTCTTC
.	TRBV27	few	TRBJ2-6	CASSFLPGVDSGANVLTF	TGTGCCAGCAGTTTCTTACCAGGGGTAGACTCTGGGGCCAACGTCCTGACTTTC
TRBD2	TRBV29-1	many	TRBJ2-1	CSVEDLRSSGNYNEQFF	TGCAGCGTTGAAGATCTTCGGTCTAGCGGGAATTACAATGAGCAGTTCTTC
TRBD1	TRBV29-1	.	TRBJ2-1	CSTGQYNEQFF	TGCAGCACGGGACAGTACAATGAGCAGTTCTTC